These 19 T cell receptor beta chains were all obtained from the same sample, sequenced in a study of blood T cells in healthy people across ages. Together with a sample-barcoded 5' primer, a J-beta primer mix was included in a second PCR lasting about 7 to 11 cycles. MiXCR, applied by TCRdb to the 5' RACE reads, yields one record per CDR3 protein. The table has around 970,000 distinct CDR3 sequences, 51% seen once; the top ten hold about a fifth. The material sequenced was blood. Receptor source: a woman aged 60-75 years in good health.

In this sample, this clonotype turned up a few times. The genes are TRBV29-1 and TRBJ2-7, with D perhaps matching TRBD1 (6 bases). The CDR3 has 16 residues. The V gene lost 0 bases and the J gene lost 5 bases, with 20 bases spanning the gap. Germline CDR1 is SQVTM and CDR2 is ANQGSEA. In nucleotides, the CDR3 is TGCAGCGTTGAAGACGACGGCCCACAGGGATCGCACGAGCAGTACTTC. This sequence encodes CSVEDDGPQGSHEQYF.

The chain has TRBV21-1 and TRBJ2-3; no DNA check was done on the table's D call, TRBD2. TRBV21-1 is listed as a pseudogene. The CDR3 is made up of 14 amino acids. In DNA form, the CDR3 reads TGTGCCGGCAGCAAACGGGAGTACGTAGATACGCAGTATTTT. Translated, it gives CAGSKREYVDTQYF.

This clonotype was recorded only once. The rearrangement joins TRBV12-3 or TRBV12-4 to TRBJ2-7; tentatively, D is TRBD1 or TRBD2 (5 bases each). Trimming stripped 5 bases from V and 2 bases from J, with 16 bases between. This CDR3 has 15 amino acids. For the CDR3, the DNA is TGTGCCAGCAGTCTGACGAGGGGAAACGCCTACGAGCAGTACTTC. This gives the protein CASSLTRGNAYEQYF.

This clonotype has more than one count but fewer than ten. The chain combines TRBV5-6 with TRBJ1-2; perhaps TRBD1 as D (6 bases). V was shortened by 4 bases and J by 4 bases, with 11 bases between the two germline ends. This CDR3 spans 13 amino acids. CDR1 and CDR2 (germline): SGHDT, YYEEEE. CDR3 sequence reads: CASSRQDIYGYTF. DNA for the CDR3: TGTGCCAGCAGCCGACAGGACATCTATGGCTACACCTTC.

This clonotype was observed a handful of times. This rearrangement joins TRBV25-1 to TRBJ2-4; D perhaps matches TRBD1 (5 bases). Trimming removed 4 bases from V and 13 bases from J, with 20 bases in between. The CDR3 has 14 amino acids. The germline V gene encodes CDR1 MGHDK and CDR2 SYGVNS. This CDR3 is CASSGKGERAEQYF. The CDR3 coding sequence is TGTGCCAGCAGTGGGAAAGGGGAAAGGGCGGAGCAGTACTTC. Complete variable domain (other parts from reference TRBV25-1 and TRBJ2-4): EADIYQTPRYLVIGTGKKITLECSQTMGHDKMYWYQQDPGMELHLIHYSYGVNSTEKGDLSSESTVSRIRTEHFPLTLESARPSHTSQYLCASSGKGERAEQYFGAGTRLSVL.

This clonotype was seen many times. A read error may account for a junction end that differs from germline. The J gene is TRBJ2-7, the V gene TRBV4-3, with TRBD2 matching over 12 bases. This CDR3 spans 15 amino acids. CDR1 is LGHNA, CDR2 YSLEER, per germline. The chain's CDR3 is CASSQGLAGNYEQYF. CDR3 sequence (DNA): TGTGCCAGCAGCCAAGGACTAGCGGGAAATTACGAGCAGTACTTC.

CDR3 residues: CASSLANQETQYF. The CDR3 DNA sequence: TGTGCCAGCAGCTTAGCGAACCAAGAGACCCAGTACTTC. The chain employs TRBV7-3 and TRBJ2-5; no firm D call. Germline CDR1 SGHTA, CDR2 FQGTGA. Trimming stripped 2 bases from V and 0 bases from J, with 4 bases between. The CDR3 runs 13 residues. The full variable domain, completed using reference TRBV7-3 and TRBJ2-5, is GAGVSQTPSNKVTEKGKYVELRCDPISGHTALYWYRQSLGQGPEFLIYFQGTGAADDSGLPNDRFFAVRPEGSVSTLKIQRTERGDSAVYLCASSLANQETQYFGPGTRLLVL.

The chain employs TRBV12-3 or TRBV12-4 and TRBJ1-1, with TRBD1 matching 10 bases. The CDR3 runs 13 residues. V gave up 10 bases and J gave up 5 bases; unmatched junction bases: 7. The CDR3 here is CATRWDRGTEAFF. The CDR3 nucleotides read TGTGCCACCCGTTGGGACAGGGGAACTGAAGCTTTCTTT.

This clonotype was counted a few times. CDR3 DNA: TGTGCCAGCTCCTCACAGTCCCAAGCGGACATTCAGTACTTC. This gives the protein CASSSQSQADIQYF. V is TRBV18 and J is TRBJ2-4; tentative D call: TRBD2 (5 bases). Between the trimmed V and J ends, which lost 6 bases and 8 bases, there was a span of 17 bases. This CDR3 is 14 amino acids long. Germline V lookup: CDR1 KGHSH, CDR2 LQKENI. Looking up the rest from reference TRBV18 and TRBJ2-4 gives the full variable domain: NAGVMQNPRHLVRRRGQEARLRCSPMKGHSHVYWYRQLPEEGLKFMVYLQKENIIDESGMPKERFSAEFPKEGPSILRIQQVVRGDSAAYFCASSSQSQADIQYFGAGTRLSVL.

The V gene is TRBV5-1, the J gene TRBJ2-1, with 8 bases identical to TRBD1. CDR3 length: 15 amino acids. Germline V gives CDR1 SGHRS, CDR2 YFSETQ. J lost 8 bases, V lost 4 bases, and 11 bases had no gene match. CDR3 protein: CASSLGQGASHEQFF. DNA of the CDR3: TGCGCCAGCAGCCTAGGACAGGGAGCCTCCCATGAGCAGTTCTTC.

V and J are TRBV14 and TRBJ2-7; 7 positions agree with TRBD1. The CDR3 is 15 amino acids. The germline V gene encodes CDR1 SGHDN and CDR2 FVKESK. J gave up 1 base and V 3 bases, and 6 bases lay outside the gene matches. The CDR3 nucleotides are TGTGCCAGCAGCCAGTACAGGGGAACTTCCTACGAGCAGTACTTC. It specifies CASSQYRGTSYEQYF.

This chain uses TRBV6-5 with TRBJ1-2; 8 bases match TRBD1. The CDR3 loop spans 12 amino acids. V was clipped by 9 bases and J by 8 bases; unmatched bases: 8. Germline CDR1 MNHEY, CDR2 SVGAGI. CDR3 DNA: TGTGCCAGTCAAACAGGGGGGACGGGCTACACCTTC. Translation gives CASQTGGTGYTF.

The gene calls are TRBV7-2 and TRBJ2-4, with 10 bases fitting TRBD1. With the DNA end fitting TRBJ2-7 better, the J assignment may be wrong. The CDR3 sequence is 14 residues long. Germline assignment: CDR1 SGHTA and CDR2 FQGNSA. Written as DNA, the CDR3 is TGTGCCAGCAGCCTAAGACAGGGGGCGGTCGAGCAGTACTTC. Its translation is CASSLRQGAVEQYF.

This clonotype came up many times. This chain uses TRBV29-1 with TRBJ2-1, with D unresolved. Germline loops: CDR1 SQVTM, CDR2 ANQGSEA. This CDR3 contains 15 residues. V was trimmed by 2 bases and J by 0 bases, leaving 11 bases between them. This chain's CDR3 is CSVEIWDSSYNEQFF. The CDR3 coding sequence is TGCAGCGTTGAAATTTGGGATAGCTCCTACAATGAGCAGTTCTTC.

The chain recombines TRBV9 with TRBJ2-1; 8 positions match TRBD1. V dropped 6 bases and J dropped 5; count of bases not matched to a gene: 4. The germline V gene encodes CDR1 SGDLS and CDR2 YYNGEE. CDR3 length equals 13 residues. The DNA for the CDR3 is TGTGCCAGCACCAGGACAGGGAACAATGAGCAGTTCTTC. It specifies CASTRTGNNEQFF.

The chain has TRBV28 and TRBJ2-3, with TRBD1 matching over 8 bases. Germline lookup yields CDR1 MDHEN and CDR2 SYDVKM. The CDR3 runs 16 residues. The V and J ends lost 5 bases and 2 bases, in that order; junction bases with no gene match: 9. CDR3 in amino acids: CASSPEGTGDTDTQYF. The DNA for the CDR3 is TGTGCCAGCAGTCCCGAAGGGACAGGCGACACAGATACGCAGTATTTT.

This clonotype was picked up one time. This chain joins TRBV5-1 and TRBJ2-3; maybe TRBD2 (5 bases). V lost 4 bases and J 6 bases, leaving 21 bases between the germline ends. CDR3 length: 16 amino acids. CDR1 SGHRS and CDR2 YFSETQ come from the germline V gene. The CDR3 loop reads CASSQDTVGSGDTQYF. Here the CDR3 DNA reads TGCGCCAGCAGCCAAGACACGGTGGGGTCGGGGGATACGCAGTATTTT.

This clonotype was seen a few times. This chain connects TRBV29-1 to TRBJ2-7; possible D gene TRBD1, 5 bases. Germline CDR1 and CDR2: SQVTM and ANQGSEA. This CDR3 has 15 residues. The V end lost 6 bases, the J end lost 0 bases, and 18 bases lay between the germline ends. CDR3 sequence reads: CSVGADSQVSYEQYF. The CDR3 DNA reads as TGCAGCGTCGGAGCTGACAGTCAAGTCTCCTACGAGCAGTACTTC.

The genes are TRBV27 and TRBJ2-1; TRBD1 matches 8 bases. There are 13 residues in the CDR3. Per germline, CDR1 MNHEY and CDR2 SMNVEV (reference sequence). After removal of 6 bases from V and 10 bases from J, the junction contained 8 bases not matched to a gene. This CDR3 reads CASRGDRRYEQFF. The DNA of the CDR3 is TGTGCCAGCAGAGGGGACAGGAGATACGAGCAGTTCTTC.